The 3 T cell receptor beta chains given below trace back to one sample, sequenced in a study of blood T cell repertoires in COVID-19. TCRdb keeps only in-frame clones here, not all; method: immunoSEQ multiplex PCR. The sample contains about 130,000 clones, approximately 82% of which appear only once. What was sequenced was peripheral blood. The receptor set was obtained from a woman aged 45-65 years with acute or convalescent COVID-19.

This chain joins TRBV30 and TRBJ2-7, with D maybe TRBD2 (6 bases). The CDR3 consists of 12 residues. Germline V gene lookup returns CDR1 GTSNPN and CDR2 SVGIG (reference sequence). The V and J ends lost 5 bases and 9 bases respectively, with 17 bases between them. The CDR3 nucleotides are TGTGCCTGGGGGGTGGGGACTGCAGGGCAGTACTTC. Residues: CAWGVGTAGQYF.

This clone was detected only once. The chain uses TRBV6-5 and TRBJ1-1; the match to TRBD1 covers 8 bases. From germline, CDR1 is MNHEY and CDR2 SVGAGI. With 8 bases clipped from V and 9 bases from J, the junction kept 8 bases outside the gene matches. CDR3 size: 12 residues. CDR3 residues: CASGPGQGKAFF. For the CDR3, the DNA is TGTGCCAGCGGACCAGGACAGGGCAAAGCTTTCTTT.

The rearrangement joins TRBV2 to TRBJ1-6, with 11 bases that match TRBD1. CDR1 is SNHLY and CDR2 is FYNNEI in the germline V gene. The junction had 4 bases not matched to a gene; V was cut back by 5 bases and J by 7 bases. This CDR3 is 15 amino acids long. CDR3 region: CASSSDRGRNSPLHF. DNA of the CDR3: TGTGCCAGCAGTTCGGACAGGGGGCGAAATTCACCCCTCCACTTT.